Following are 29 T cell receptor beta chains from one sample sequenced in a study of identical twins. TCRdb reprocessed the 5' RACE reads via MiXCR and lists one record per CDR3 protein. This table holds around 1.7 million distinct CDR3 sequences, under 35% found once. The material sequenced was cord blood. Receptors originate from a newborn girl in good health.

The J gene is TRBJ1-2, the V gene TRBV18; D unresolved. Germline lookup yields CDR1 KGHSH and CDR2 LQKENI. The CDR3 consists of 16 residues. V lost 1 base and J lost 2, with 14 bases in between. The chain's CDR3 is CASSPLPYGENYGYTF. In DNA form, the CDR3 reads TGTGCCAGCTCACCACTTCCTTATGGAGAAAACTATGGCTACACCTTC.

A note on this clonotype: The junction shows a germline mismatch at one end, possibly a read error. The rearrangement joins TRBV20-1 to TRBJ1-5; D remains ambiguous. The CDR3 totals 13 residues. The germline V gene has CDR1 DFQATT and CDR2 SNEGSKA (reference sequence). The CDR3 DNA reads as TGCAGTGCTTTGCAGGATAGCAATCAGCCCCAGCAGTTT. Translation gives CSALQDSNQPQQF.

The chain combines TRBV7-2 with TRBJ1-1; 9 nucleotides line up with TRBD1. Germline trimming cut 1 base from V and 4 bases from J; bases unmatched to any gene: 7. This CDR3 region has 16 residues. Germline CDR1 reads SGHTA; CDR2 reads FQGNSA. DNA of the CDR3: TGTGCCAGCAGCTTAGTCGGGGGACAGGGAGGCACTGAAGCTTTCTTT. Encoded protein: CASSLVGGQGGTEAFF.

V usage is TRBV3-1 and J usage is TRBJ1-6; D is unclear. This CDR3 has 16 residues. Germline CDR1 and CDR2: LGHDT and YNNKEL (reference sequence). V lost 0 bases and J 0 bases, leaving 6 bases between the germline ends. CDR3 region: CASSQEVGSYNSPLHF. CDR3 DNA: TGTGCCAGCAGCCAAGAAGTGGGCTCCTATAATTCACCCCTCCACTTT.

This clonotype was observed many times. The chain joins TRBV29-1 to TRBJ1-5; no definite D call. The V gene's germline CDR1 is SQVTM and CDR2 ANQGSEA. V was pared by 4 bases and J by 0 bases, with 7 bases between. The length of the CDR3 is 13 residues. CDR3 sequence reads: CSVVPDSNQPQHF. CDR3 sequence (DNA): TGCAGCGTTGTCCCAGATAGCAATCAGCCCCAGCATTTT.

Only one count was recorded for this clonotype. This sequence joins TRBV20-1 and TRBJ1-6; 8 bases match TRBD1. Germline trimming cut 5 bases from V and 9 bases from J; bases unmatched to any gene: 21. The CDR3 runs to 18 residues. Germline values: CDR1 DFQATT, CDR2 SNEGSKA (reference sequence). This CDR3 is CSAETGTGLLAAGSPLHF. The CDR3 DNA reads as TGCAGTGCTGAGACCGGGACAGGCCTACTGGCAGCCGGTTCACCCCTCCACTTT.

This clonotype was counted ten times or more. The genes are TRBV15 and TRBJ2-7; no firm D call. Trimming left V 0 bases short and J 1 base short, with 10 bases between. This CDR3 region has 15 residues. Germline V CDR1 and CDR2: LNHNV, YYDKDF (reference sequence). The chain's CDR3 is CATSRDYGLSYEQYF. The CDR3 DNA is TGTGCCACCAGCAGAGATTACGGGTTGTCCTACGAGCAGTACTTC. Full variable domain (missing parts from reference TRBV15 and TRBJ2-7): DAMVIQNPRYQVTQFGKPVTLSCSQTLNHNVMYWYQQKSSQAPKLLFHYYDKDFNNEADTPDNFQSRRPNTSFCFLDIRSPGLGDTAMYLCATSRDYGLSYEQYFGPGTRLTVT.

The V gene is TRBV7-9, the J gene TRBJ1-1; weak D call: TRBD1 (6 bases). The CDR3 extends over 17 amino acids. V dropped 1 base and J dropped 2 bases, with 17 bases sitting between them. Germline V gives CDR1 SEHNR, CDR2 FQNEAQ (reference sequence). CDR3 sequence (DNA): TGTGCCAGCAGCTTAGTAGGGGGGACCCTGATAAACACTGAAGCTTTCTTT. It codes for CASSLVGGTLINTEAFF.

The CDR3 here is CSAPNPLVGVEAFF. In DNA, the CDR3 is TGCAGTGCTCCTAACCCCTTAGTGGGGGTTGAAGCTTTCTTT. This chain uses TRBV20-1 with TRBJ1-1, with D perhaps TRBD1 (5 bases). The CDR3 is 14 amino acids. Deletions cut 5 bases from V and 7 bases from J, with 20 bases between. The germline V gene encodes CDR1 DFQATT and CDR2 SNEGSKA (reference sequence).

This clonotype was seen a handful of times. The chain links TRBV5-1 to TRBJ2-3; 10 bases align to TRBD2. The CDR3 loop spans 16 amino acids. CDR1 and CDR2 from the germline V gene are SGHRS and YFSETQ. Trimming took 0 bases from V and 3 from J; bases not matched to a gene: 4. In DNA form, the CDR3 reads TGCGCCAGCAGCTTGGAGCCTAGCGGGAGTACAGATACGCAGTATTTT. It translates to CASSLEPSGSTDTQYF.

The rearrangement joins TRBV21-1 to TRBJ1-4; no check of the table's D call, TRBD1, against the DNA was made. TRBV21-1 is labeled a pseudogene. This CDR3 has 15 residues. CDR3 sequence: CASSTRQGGGEKLFF. In nucleotides, the CDR3 is TGTGCCAGCAGCACCAGACAAGGGGGTGGTGAAAAACTGTTTTTT.

The DNA of the CDR3 is TGCAGTGCCCCCGCGACAGAACCCTATGGCTACACCTTC. It specifies CSAPATEPYGYTF. The chain employs TRBV20-1 and TRBJ1-2; perhaps TRBD1 as D (5 bases). From germline, CDR1 is DFQATT and CDR2 SNEGSKA (reference sequence). The V end lost 6 bases, the J end lost 4 bases, and 15 bases lay between the germline ends. The CDR3 is made up of 13 amino acids.

This clonotype showed up many times. This chain joins TRBV29-1 and TRBJ2-7; TRBD1 matches at 7 bases. V shed 8 bases and J 3 bases; nucleotides not matched to a gene: 10. The CDR3 contains 13 residues. CDR1 is SQVTM, CDR2 ANQGSEA, per germline. CDR3 region: CSFRQGHNYEQYF. DNA for the CDR3: TGCAGCTTCCGACAGGGACATAACTACGAGCAGTACTTC.

This clonotype was seen a few times. The rearrangement uses TRBV20-1 and TRBJ1-4; D remains unclear. V gave up 5 bases and J gave up 4 bases, with 11 bases separating them. Germline loops: CDR1 DFQATT, CDR2 SNEGSKA (reference sequence). The CDR3 contains 13 residues. For the CDR3, the DNA is TGCAGTGCTCTCTCCGGGGTTAATGAAAAACTGTTTTTT. Its protein product is CSALSGVNEKLFF.

The chain is built from TRBV9 and TRBJ2-7, with a weak D call TRBD2 (6 bases). Germline CDR1 reads SGDLS; CDR2 reads YYNGEE. This CDR3 is 14 amino acids long. With 0 bases removed from V and 4 bases from J, the gap between germline ends came to 11 bases. CDR3 DNA sequence: TGTGCCAGCAGCGTAGACGGGAGAGCTTACGAGCAGTACTTC. Translated: CASSVDGRAYEQYF. Using reference TRBV9 and TRBJ2-7 for the parts outside the CDR3, the full variable domain is DSGVTQTPKHLITATGQRVTLRCSPRSGDLSVYWYQQSLDQGLQFLIQYYNGEERAKGNILERFSAQQFPDLHSELNLSSLELGDSALYFCASSVDGRAYEQYFGPGTRLTVT.

This clonotype was counted between two and nine times. The chain has TRBV12-3 or TRBV12-4 and TRBJ2-1, with 11 bases fitting TRBD2. The V segment lost 3 bases and the J segment 4 bases; nucleotides outside the gene matches: 11. The CDR3 spans 18 residues. In DNA, the CDR3 is TGTGCCAGCAGTTTGGATTTGACTAGCGGGACCCTTTACAATGAGCAGTTCTTC. It is translated as CASSLDLTSGTLYNEQFF.

V gene TRBV6-5 combines with J gene TRBJ2-1, with D unclear. The CDR3 extends over 16 amino acids. Per germline, CDR1 MNHEY and CDR2 SVGAGI. V lost 2 bases to trimming and J lost 7 bases, with 18 bases between them. The CDR3 DNA follows: TGTGCCAGCAGTTACGGGGTTCGGTCCCGAAGGAATGAGCAGTTCTTC. Translated, it gives CASSYGVRSRRNEQFF.

This clonotype was detected a few times. A much larger clone differs from this one at a single base, so this may be a read error. The chain recombines TRBV28 with TRBJ2-7; 8 nucleotides agree with TRBD1. Germline V CDR1 and CDR2: MDHEN, SYDVKM. The V segment lost 7 bases and the J segment 3 bases; nucleotides outside the gene matches: 2. This CDR3 region has 12 residues. The CDR3, as DNA: TGTGCCAGCAATACAGGGGGCTACGAGCAGTACTTC. It encodes CASNTGGYEQYF.

Concerning this clonotype itself: This sequence may be a read error, since a much larger clone differs from it by one base. The V and J genes are TRBV25-1 and TRBJ1-2; no clear D gene. V gave up 2 bases and J gave up 4 bases, with 8 bases separating them. Germline V lookup: CDR1 MGHDK, CDR2 SYGVNS. This CDR3 is built from 13 residues. Here the CDR3 reads CASSEGSVYGYTF. Written as DNA, the CDR3 is TGTGCCAGCAGTGAAGGGTCCGTCTATGGCTACACCTTC.

This clonotype was seen many times. This chain connects TRBV24-1 to TRBJ2-5; perhaps TRBD1 as D (6 bases). This CDR3 region has 15 residues. V dropped 4 bases and J dropped 5 bases, with 16 bases sitting between them. CDR1 is KGHDR and CDR2 is SFDVKD in the germline V gene. DNA of the CDR3: TGTGCCACCAGTGACCCCGGACAGTTGACGGAGACCCAGTACTTC. It is translated as CATSDPGQLTETQYF.

The V call is TRBV4-2, the J call TRBJ1-5, with D unresolved. Germline-derived CDR1 and CDR2 are LGHNA and YNFKEQ. V shed 5 bases and J shed 4 bases, with 12 bases lying between them. The CDR3 contains 14 residues. The CDR3 nucleotides are TGTGCCAGCAGCGCCGGAAAAGATAATCAGCCCCAGCATTTT. Its protein is CASSAGKDNQPQHF.

In the case of this clonotype: One end of the junction fails to match germline, which may point to a read error. The chain has TRBV7-9 and TRBJ1-2; TRBD1 might be the D (6 bases). The CDR3 runs to 17 residues. Germline loops: CDR1 SEHNR, CDR2 FQNEAQ (reference sequence). CDR3 sequence reads: CASSLIALGQINYGYTF. The CDR3 DNA reads as TGTGCTAGCAGCTTAATAGCCCTTGGACAGATCAACTATGGCTACACCTTC. Full variable domain (remainder filled in from reference TRBV7-9 and TRBJ1-2): DTGVSQNPRHKITKRGQNVTFRCDPISEHNRLYWYRQTLGQGPEFLTYFQNEAQLEKSRLLSDRFSAERPKGSFSTLEIQRTEQGDSAMYLCASSLIALGQINYGYTFGSGTRLTVV.

V is TRBV20-1 and J is TRBJ2-7; TRBD2 matches at 15 bases. The CDR3 totals 12 residues. The germline gives CDR1 DFQATT, CDR2 SNEGSKA (reference sequence). V lost 6 bases and J lost 9; bases outside the gene matches: 3. The CDR3 nucleotides are TGCAGTGCGGGACTAGCGGGAGGAGGGCAGTACTTC. It yields the protein CSAGLAGGGQYF.

This clonotype was counted many times. The chain employs TRBV9 and TRBJ2-1, with no clear D. Germline values: CDR1 SGDLS, CDR2 YYNGEE. The CDR3 consists of 12 residues. Trimming took 0 bases from V and 4 from J, leaving 2 bases between them. CDR3 bases: TGTGCCAGCAGCGTAGCGTACAATGAGCAGTTCTTC. As protein: CASSVAYNEQFF. The full variable domain, rest sourced from reference TRBV9 and TRBJ2-1, is DSGVTQTPKHLITATGQRVTLRCSPRSGDLSVYWYQQSLDQGLQFLIQYYNGEERAKGNILERFSAQQFPDLHSELNLSSLELGDSALYFCASSVAYNEQFFGPGTRLTVL.

The chain recombines TRBV5-1 with TRBJ1-6, with D unclear. The CDR3 extends over 14 amino acids. The germline CDR1 and CDR2 sequences are SGHRS and YFSETQ. V lost 4 bases, J lost 3 bases, and 8 bases lay in between. CDR3 DNA: TGCGCCAGCAGCCCAGACATCTATAATTCACCCCTCCACTTT. This sequence encodes CASSPDIYNSPLHF.

This chain connects TRBV12-3 or TRBV12-4 to TRBJ2-2, with TRBD1 matching over 8 bases. The trim removed 5 bases at V and 5 bases at J, leaving 7 bases unmatched. CDR3 length: 15 amino acids. As DNA, the CDR3 is TGTGCCAGCAGTGTCCGGGACAGGTGGACCGGGGAGCTGTTTTTT. Its translation is CASSVRDRWTGELFF.

This clonotype has more than one count but fewer than ten. Here the CDR3 DNA reads TGTGCCAGCAGTTTAGGACTAGGGATCTCTGGGGCCAACGTCCTGACTTTC. Translated, it gives CASSLGLGISGANVLTF. The chain uses TRBV25-1 and TRBJ2-6, with 7 bases fitting TRBD2. This CDR3 contains 17 residues. Germline V gives CDR1 MGHDK, CDR2 SYGVNS. V shed 5 bases and J 0 bases; nucleotides not matched to a gene: 7.

This chain links TRBV11-2 with TRBJ2-5; 10 nucleotides align to TRBD2. The germline V gene has CDR1 SGHAT and CDR2 FQNNGV. V was clipped by 0 bases and J by 11 bases; unmatched bases: 15. This CDR3 has 17 residues. The CDR3 DNA is TGTGCCAGCAGCTTAGAGGCTAGCGGGAGCCTCTACAATGAGCAGTACTTC. It encodes CASSLEASGSLYNEQYF.

CDR3 sequence: CASSPRTGLAGSSYNEQFF. DNA for the CDR3: TGTGCCAGCAGTCCCCGGACAGGACTAGCGGGGAGCTCCTACAATGAGCAGTTCTTC. The rearrangement links TRBV12-3 or TRBV12-4 to TRBJ2-1; 12 nucleotides align to TRBD2. This CDR3 spans 19 amino acids. V trimming: 5 bases; J trimming: 0 bases; junction bases outside the gene matches: 11.